This is a list of T cell receptor beta chains from one sample in a study of blood T cells in healthy people across ages. MiXCR, run by TCRdb on the 5' RACE reads, gives a single entry per CDR3 protein. This sample carries 550,000 to 750,000 distinct CDR3 sequences, approximately 21% of them seen once, and the ten largest clones take under 4%. Material: blood. Receptors originate from a man in his 70s in good health. CDR3s include the opening cysteine and the closing phenylalanine or tryptophan. A D gene is named only where the DNA matches it firmly. Size values are once, few and many counts, or a class for expanded clones, and some rows have none.

abundance	v_gene	j_gene	d_gene	CDR3nt	CDR3aa
-	TRBV5-8	TRBJ1-4	-	TGTGCCAGCAGCAAGGACAGTCGACTAAGCTCGGCTAATGAAAAACTGTTTTTT	CASSKDSRLSSANEKLFF
-	TRBV6-6	TRBJ1-1	-	TGTGCCAGCAGCTTCGACGGGGGGATTGAAGCTTTCTTT	CASSFDGGIEAFF
many	TRBV29-1	TRBJ2-4	-	TGCAGCTTTACCGGGACGTTGAACATTCAGTACTTC	CSFTGTLNIQYF
-	TRBV6-6	TRBJ2-5	TRBD1	TGTGCCAGCAGCCTCGGACAGGCCAGTTTCCAAGAGACCCAGTACTTC	CASSLGQASFQETQYF
-	TRBV25-1	TRBJ1-4	TRBD1	TGTGCCAGCAGTGAAGCAGGGGGAAGTAATGAAAAACTGTTTTTT	CASSEAGGSNEKLFF
few	TRBV2	TRBJ1-1	TRBD1	TGTGCCAGCAGCCGGGACAGGGGAGGAAACACTGAAGCTTTCTTT	CASSRDRGGNTEAFF
few	TRBV5-1	TRBJ2-1	TRBD2	TGCGCCAGCAGCTTCGGGGAGGGGAATGAGCAGTTCTTC	CASSFGEGNEQFF
few	TRBV2	TRBJ1-1	-	TGTGCCAGCATAAATCAGGGAGGAACTGAAGCTTTCTTT	CASINQGGTEAFF
-	TRBV10-3	TRBJ2-5	-	TGTGCCATATCCCAACCCCAAGAGACCCAGTACTTC	CAISQPQETQYF
-	TRBV12-3/TRBV12-4	TRBJ1-5	-	TGTGCCAGCAGCCCTACCCTAAGCAATCAGCCCCAGCATTTT	CASSPTLSNQPQHF
-	TRBV20-1	TRBJ2-7	TRBD2	TGCAGTCCCTCTAGCGGGGCATCCTACGAGCAGTACTTC	CSPSSGASYEQYF
once	TRBV12-3/TRBV12-4	TRBJ2-5	-	TGTGCCAGCAGTTTAGGACAGCAGGCCCTCCCCCAAGAGACCCAGTACTTC	CASSLGQQALPQETQYF
many	TRBV7-2	TRBJ1-6	-	TGTGCCAGCAGCATCATGAATTCACCCCTCCACTTT	CASSIMNSPLHF
many	TRBV2	TRBJ2-7	-	TGTGCCAGCAGTGGACAGTCCTACGAGCAGTACTTC	CASSGQSYEQYF
-	TRBV20-1	TRBJ1-1	-	TGCAGTGCTACGAAGGGCAGCGAAAACACTGAAGCTTTCTTT	CSATKGSENTEAFF
few	TRBV28	TRBJ2-5	-	TGTGCCAGCAGGCCCCCCGGGGACCAAGAGACCCAGTACTTC	CASRPPGDQETQYF
many	TRBV20-1	TRBJ2-4	-	TGCAGTGCTAGAGATCCTGTAGCCAAAAACATTCAGTACTTC	CSARDPVAKNIQYF
few	TRBV7-2	TRBJ2-3	TRBD2	TGTGCCAGCAGCCCAAAGGGACTAGCGGGAGGTTCAGATACGCAGTATTTT	CASSPKGLAGGSDTQYF
few	TRBV3-1	TRBJ2-1	-	TGTGCCAGCAGCCATCAGGTATCCGCGCGGAATGAGCAGTTCTTC	CASSHQVSARNEQFF
-	TRBV20-1	TRBJ2-1	-	TGCAGTGCTAGAGATCCTAGACCGACGTCCTACAATGAGCAGTTCTTC	CSARDPRPTSYNEQFF
-	TRBV3-1	TRBJ2-1	-	TGTGCCAGCAGCCAACCGAACCTAGGTTACAATGAGCAGTTCTTC	CASSQPNLGYNEQFF
-	TRBV20-1	TRBJ2-1	TRBD2	TGCAGTGCAAAGCTAGCGGGAGGCTACAATGAGCAGTTCTTC	CSAKLAGGYNEQFF
few	TRBV7-2	TRBJ1-1	-	TGTGCCAGCAGCTTACTACGCACGGTGAACACTGAAGCTTTCTTT	CASSLLRTVNTEAFF
few	TRBV7-3	TRBJ2-3	TRBD2	TGTGCCAGCAGCTTAGATAGCGGGGGCACAGATACGCAGTATTTT	CASSLDSGGTDTQYF
-	TRBV7-2	TRBJ1-4	-	TGTGCCAGCAGCTCTCAGGGTTTCGGAAATGAAAAACTGTTTTTT	CASSSQGFGNEKLFF
few	TRBV28	TRBJ2-1	TRBD2	TGTGCCAGCAATATACCTAGCGGCAATGAGCAGTTCTTC	CASNIPSGNEQFF
many	TRBV4-3	TRBJ2-5	TRBD1	TGCGCCAGCAGCCAAGATAACCCCGGACAGGGGAAGACCCAGTACTTC	CASSQDNPGQGKTQYF
-	TRBV6-6	TRBJ2-7	-	TGTGCCAGCAGTTACCCCGGGAGAAAGGACGAGCAGTACTTC	CASSYPGRKDEQYF
-	TRBV19	TRBJ1-2	-	TGTGCCAGTTCAGGGGCTGGTCCTGGTGGCTACACCTTC	CASSGAGPGGYTF
-	TRBV14	TRBJ2-5	TRBD1	TGTGCCAGCAGCCAAGTCCGGGACAGGGGCTACCAAGAGACCCAGTACTTC	CASSQVRDRGYQETQYF
few	TRBV4-1	TRBJ2-3	TRBD2	TGCGCCAGCAGCCAAGATGGGACTAGCGGGAGCTCAGATACGCAGTATTTT	CASSQDGTSGSSDTQYF
few	TRBV5-1	TRBJ2-1	TRBD2	TGCGCCAGCAGCTCGGATATCAGGGGGCTTAGCCTAGCGGGAGGATACAATGAGCAGTTCTTC	CASSSDIRGLSLAGGYNEQFF
-	TRBV7-3	TRBJ2-1	-	TGTGCCAGCAGCCCGGCGGGGACCAGGGATGAGCAGTTCTTC	CASSPAGTRDEQFF
-	TRBV7-2	TRBJ2-3	-	TGTGCCAGCAGCTTAGGACTCACAGCCGATACGCAGTATTTT	CASSLGLTADTQYF
few	TRBV12-3/TRBV12-4	TRBJ1-6	-	TGTGCCAGCAGTCCAGGGAGAGGCTCACCCCTCCACTTT	CASSPGRGSPLHF
many	TRBV29-1	TRBJ2-7	TRBD1	TGCAGCGTTGAGGGGACAGGGACATCCTACGAGCAGTACTTC	CSVEGTGTSYEQYF
few	TRBV25-1	TRBJ1-4	-	TGTGCCAGCAGTGAACTGGGAAGTGAAAAACTGTTTTTT	CASSELGSEKLFF
-	TRBV5-1	TRBJ2-2	TRBD2	TGCGCCAGCAGCTGGGGGACTAGCGGGAGTTCCGGGGAGCTGTTTTTT	CASSWGTSGSSGELFF
-	TRBV3-1	TRBJ2-1	-	TGTGCCAGCAGCCAAGTTGGACTGTTCTCCTACAATGAGCAGTTCTTC	CASSQVGLFSYNEQFF
few	TRBV30	TRBJ1-3	-	TGTGCCTGGAGTGTACTGAGCTCTGGAAACACCATATATTTT	CAWSVLSSGNTIYF
-	TRBV5-1	TRBJ1-4	-	TGCGCCAGCAGCGTCAGGGGAATGGGTGAAGAACTGTTTTTT	CASSVRGMGEELFF
many	TRBV20-1	TRBJ2-1	TRBD1	TGCAGTGCTAGAGTTGTTTCAGGGGGCAATGAGCAGTTCTTC	CSARVVSGGNEQFF
few	TRBV6-1	TRBJ2-7	-	TGTGCCAGCAGTGAAGCGCTTCGGGCTAGCTACGAGCAGTACTTC	CASSEALRASYEQYF
-	TRBV7-2	TRBJ2-2	-	TGTGCCAGCAGTCGCTTGGGACCTCGCACCGGGGAGCTGTTTTTT	CASSRLGPRTGELFF
few	TRBV7-2	TRBJ1-5	-	TGTGCCAGCAGCCTCCTCCAGGGACAGCCCCAGCATTTT	CASSLLQGQPQHF
few	TRBV6-1	TRBJ2-7	TRBD2	TGTGCCAGCAGTGAAGGCGGGAGCAGGTACGAGCAGTACTTC	CASSEGGSRYEQYF
-	TRBV7-2	TRBJ2-5	TRBD1	TGTGCCAGCAGCTTAAGGACAGGGTGGGGACGAGGGCAAGAGTCCCAGTACTTC	CASSLRTGWGRGQESQYF
-	TRBV29-1	TRBJ2-5	TRBD1	TGCAGCGTTGTTTTCGGGACAGGGGGCCAAGAGACCCAGTACTTC	CSVVFGTGGQETQYF
few	TRBV12-3/TRBV12-4	TRBJ2-1	TRBD2	TGTGCCAGCAGCCGCCCTAGCGGGGGCAATGAGCAGTTCTTC	CASSRPSGGNEQFF
few	TRBV20-1	TRBJ2-7	TRBD2	TGCAGTGCTAGTTCGCGGGAGCTCTCCTACGAGCAGTACTTC	CSASSRELSYEQYF
few	TRBV4-1	TRBJ2-3	-	TGCGCCAGCAGCCAACGCGGGGGACAGGGCACAGATACGCAGTATTTT	CASSQRGGQGTDTQYF
-	TRBV6-4	TRBJ2-3	-	TGTGCCAGCAGTGTCAGCTACACAGATACGCAGTATTTT	CASSVSYTDTQYF
few	TRBV9	TRBJ2-5	-	TGTGCCAGCAGCCCCAGGGGGGGCACGGAGACCCAGTACTTC	CASSPRGGTETQYF